Listed below are T cell receptor beta chains from one sample, sequenced in a study of cytomegalovirus exposure and HLA in healthy donors. The assay was immunoSEQ multiplex PCR, and TCRdb's table has in-frame clones only and misses some. The data contain fewer than 200,000 clones, over 80% of them singletons. The sample comprised PBMCs. The receptors derive from a man aged 50-60 years in good health and CMV-seronegative. Each CDR3 is given with its conserved first and last residue. D genes are given only for firm matches. The size of a clone is reported for some rows only, either as once, few or many, or as a class for expanded clones.

j_gene: TRBJ1-4; abundance: -; d_gene: TRBD1; v_gene: TRBV19; CDR3aa: CASSRWTGKNEKLFF; CDR3nt: TGTGCCAGTAGTCGGTGGACAGGGAAAAATGAAAAACTGTTTTTT
j_gene: TRBJ2-4; abundance: -; d_gene: TRBD2; v_gene: TRBV6-6; CDR3aa: CASKLAGVKNIQYF; CDR3nt: TGTGCCAGCAAACTAGCGGGGGTGAAAAACATTCAGTACTTC
j_gene: TRBJ2-5; abundance: -; d_gene: -; v_gene: TRBV5-1; CDR3aa: CASSLAAGETQYF; CDR3nt: TGCGCCAGCAGCTTGGCGGCGGGGGAGACCCAGTACTTC
j_gene: TRBJ2-7; abundance: -; d_gene: TRBD1; v_gene: TRBV7-2; CDR3aa: CASSFGQGSYEQYF; CDR3nt: TGTGCCAGCAGCTTTGGACAGGGCTCCTACGAGCAGTACTTC
j_gene: TRBJ2-1; abundance: -; d_gene: TRBD2; v_gene: TRBV27; CDR3aa: CASSSSGRYNEQFF; CDR3nt: TGTGCCAGCAGTTCCAGCGGGAGGTACAATGAGCAGTTCTTC
j_gene: TRBJ2-3; abundance: -; d_gene: -; v_gene: TRBV7-9; CDR3aa: CASSSVVGDTQYF; CDR3nt: TGTGCCAGCAGCTCCGTGGTCGGGGATACGCAGTATTTT
j_gene: TRBJ2-7; abundance: -; d_gene: TRBD2; v_gene: TRBV4-3; CDR3aa: CASSPSTSGGPSNEQYF; CDR3nt: TGCGCCAGCAGCCCCTCGACTAGCGGGGGGCCCAGCAACGAGCAGTACTTC
j_gene: TRBJ2-1; abundance: once; d_gene: TRBD1; v_gene: TRBV5-1; CDR3aa: CASSLGTVGYNEQFF; CDR3nt: TGCGCCAGCAGCTTAGGGACAGTGGGGTACAATGAGCAGTTCTTC
j_gene: TRBJ2-5; abundance: -; d_gene: -; v_gene: TRBV7-8; CDR3aa: CASSLIEAQYF; CDR3nt: TGTGCCAGCAGCTTAATTGAGGCCCAGTACTTC
j_gene: TRBJ1-6; abundance: -; d_gene: TRBD1; v_gene: TRBV30; CDR3aa: CAIHRGQRTSPLHF; CDR3nt: TGTGCCATCCATAGGGGACAGAGAACTTCACCCCTCCACTTT
j_gene: TRBJ2-5; abundance: -; d_gene: TRBD2; v_gene: TRBV5-4; CDR3aa: CASSLAGGETQYF; CDR3nt: TGTGCCAGCAGCTTGGCGGGGGGGGAGACCCAGTACTTC
j_gene: TRBJ2-1; abundance: -; d_gene: -; v_gene: TRBV4-3; CDR3aa: CASSQGASSYNEQFF; CDR3nt: TGCGCCAGCAGCCAAGGGGCCAGCTCCTACAATGAGCAGTTCTTC
j_gene: TRBJ1-3; abundance: -; d_gene: -; v_gene: TRBV2; CDR3aa: CASSPGTGGLGNTIYF; CDR3nt: TGTGCCAGCAGTCCGGGGACGGGGGGGCTAGGAAACACCATATATTTT
j_gene: TRBJ2-3; abundance: -; d_gene: -; v_gene: TRBV28; CDR3aa: CASSQGTDTQYF; CDR3nt: TGTGCCAGCAGCCAGGGCACAGATACGCAGTATTTT
j_gene: TRBJ2-7; abundance: -; d_gene: TRBD2; v_gene: TRBV15; CDR3aa: CATSPGGGVYEQYF; CDR3nt: TGTGCCACCAGCCCGGGGGGGGGCGTGTACGAGCAGTACTTC
j_gene: TRBJ2-3; abundance: -; d_gene: TRBD2; v_gene: TRBV9; CDR3aa: CASSVTVGAGGPDTQYF; CDR3nt: TGTGCCAGCAGCGTCACGGTGGGGGCGGGAGGGCCAGATACGCAGTATTTT
j_gene: TRBJ2-5; abundance: -; d_gene: -; v_gene: TRBV6-1; CDR3aa: CASTGGGAGQETQYF; CDR3nt: TGTGCCAGCACCGGTGGGGGCGCGGGTCAAGAGACCCAGTACTTC
j_gene: TRBJ2-1; abundance: -; d_gene: -; v_gene: TRBV6-5; CDR3aa: CASSPGLDSYNEQFF; CDR3nt: TGTGCCAGCAGCCCCGGACTCGACTCCTACAATGAGCAGTTCTTC
j_gene: TRBJ1-3; abundance: few; d_gene: -; v_gene: TRBV7-2; CDR3aa: CASSLGYRVDTIYF; CDR3nt: TGTGCCAGCAGCTTAGGCTACAGGGTTGACACCATATATTTT
j_gene: TRBJ1-2; abundance: -; d_gene: -; v_gene: TRBV18; CDR3aa: CASSPSPDIPSYTF; CDR3nt: TGTGCCAGCTCACCGTCGCCAGACATTCCCTCCTACACCTTC
j_gene: TRBJ2-1; abundance: -; d_gene: -; v_gene: TRBV7-8; CDR3aa: CASSFLDSSYNEQFF; CDR3nt: TGTGCCAGCAGCTTTCTAGACTCATCCTACAATGAGCAGTTCTTC
j_gene: TRBJ2-1; abundance: -; d_gene: TRBD1; v_gene: TRBV7-9; CDR3aa: CASSPGTAIKQFF; CDR3nt: TGTGCCAGCAGCCCAGGGACAGCAATTAAGCAGTTCTTC
j_gene: TRBJ1-5; abundance: -; d_gene: TRBD1; v_gene: TRBV5-8; CDR3aa: CASSVETGGQGQPQHF; CDR3nt: TGTGCCAGCAGCGTGGAAACAGGGGGCCAAGGGCAGCCCCAGCATTTT